These 9 T cell receptor beta chains originate from one sample sequenced in a study of T cell responses to AZD1222 COVID-19 vaccine. Method: immunoSEQ multiplex PCR; TCRdb's copy keeps in-frame clones and lacks some. The repertoire includes 190,000 or so clones, around nine tenths of them detected once, and roughly a quarter sits in the top ten. Specimen: peripheral blood, collected 28 days after the second AZD1222 dose. The receptors here all came from an adult who received the AZD1222 COVID-19 vaccine.

The chain links TRBV7-3 to TRBJ2-7; D not certain. Germline V CDR1 and CDR2: SGHTA, FQGTGA. The V and J ends lost 5 bases and 5 bases respectively, with 13 bases between them. This CDR3 is built from 13 residues. The CDR3 DNA reads as TGTGCCAGCAGCGCCCGCCCGGTAGACGAGCAGTACTTC. This translates into CASSARPVDEQYF.

The gene calls are TRBV29-1 and TRBJ1-1; D is perhaps TRBD1 (6 bases). The germline gives CDR1 SQVTM, CDR2 ANQGSEA. V was shortened by 6 bases and J by 7 bases, with 18 bases between the two germline ends. This CDR3 has 13 amino acids. CDR3 protein: CSVRGAGRNEAFF. The CDR3 nucleotides read TGCAGCGTGAGGGGGGCAGGGAGGAATGAAGCTTTCTTT.

The chain joins TRBV27 to TRBJ1-5; a possible D gene is TRBD1 (5 bases). V was trimmed by 6 bases and J by 4 bases, leaving 13 bases between them. The length of the CDR3 is 14 residues. CDR1 MNHEY and CDR2 SMNVEV come from the germline V gene (reference sequence). CDR3: CASSLPGGNQPQHF. The CDR3 DNA reads as TGTGCCAGCAGCCTCCCCGGGGGGAATCAGCCCCAGCATTTT.

This rearrangement joins TRBV10-3 to TRBJ2-1; 7 bases fit TRBD1. With V trimmed by 9 bases and J by 5 bases, 10 bases remained unmatched. The germline CDR1 and CDR2 sequences are ENHRY and SYGVKD. The CDR3 loop spans 14 amino acids. The CDR3: CAITNRGNNNEQFF. In DNA form, the CDR3 reads TGTGCCATTACAAACAGGGGCAATAACAATGAGCAGTTCTTC.

V is TRBV6-2 or TRBV6-3 and J is TRBJ2-1; 9 positions match TRBD2. The germline V gene encodes CDR1 MNHEY and CDR2 SVGEGT. Germline trimming cut 5 bases from V and 2 bases from J; bases unmatched to any gene: 4. CDR3 length equals 15 residues. The CDR3 DNA is TGTGCCAGCAGTACGGCGGGAGGGCCCTACAATGAGCAGTTCTTC. This translates into CASSTAGGPYNEQFF.

The V and J genes are TRBV5-1 and TRBJ2-7, with 9 bases aligning to TRBD1. The junction had 8 bases not matched to a gene; V was cut back by 4 bases and J by 0 bases. The CDR3 spans 16 residues. Germline assignment: CDR1 SGHRS and CDR2 YFSETQ. CDR3 in amino acids: CASSARQGGTSYEQYF. The CDR3 nucleotides are TGCGCCAGCAGCGCCCGACAGGGGGGGACCTCCTACGAGCAGTACTTC.

Details on this clone: A junction end diverges from the germline sequence, so it may reflect a read error. The chain couples TRBV28 to TRBJ2-2; TRBD2 aligns across 7 bases. CDR1 is MDHEN and CDR2 is SYDVKM in the germline V gene. The CDR3 is 19 amino acids. The CDR3 is CASSYQRGRRRPNTGELFF. The CDR3 DNA sequence: TGTGCCAGCAGTTACCAGCGGGGCCGTCGGCGGCCGAACACCGGAGAGCTGTTTTTT.

The chain uses TRBV12-3 or TRBV12-4 and TRBJ2-3, with D possibly TRBD2 on 6 matching bases. Trimming took 4 bases from V and 6 from J, leaving 8 bases between them. The CDR3 sequence is 12 residues long. The CDR3 nucleotides read TGTGCCAGCAGTTGGGGACTTGATACGCAGTATTTT. The encoded protein is CASSWGLDTQYF.

This chain connects TRBV18 to TRBJ2-7, with D tentatively TRBD2 (6 bases). The germline CDR1 and CDR2 sequences are KGHSH and LQKENI. The CDR3 is made up of 15 amino acids. V gave up 3 bases and J gave up 5 bases, with 17 bases separating them. The DNA of the CDR3 is TGTGCCAGCTCACCTATGGCCGGGAGTAACGACGAGCAGTACTTC. This encodes CASSPMAGSNDEQYF.